A selection of T cell receptor beta chains follows, all from one sample in a study of a mutant IDH1 vaccine in newly diagnosed glioma. Using immunoSEQ multiplex PCR, the repertoire was profiled, and TCRdb retains in-frame clones only, with some absent. The data contain over 55,000 clones, roughly four fifths of them singletons. Which antigens these TCRs recognize remains unknown. Sequencing was performed on PBMCs, taken from a glioma patient whose treatment included an IDH1 peptide vaccine. All receptors come from a man aged 30 to 39 with glioma. Both conserved end residues are part of each CDR3. A D gene is named only where the DNA matches it firmly. Part of the rows lack a size; the others show once, few, many or a class for expanded clones.

NA	NA	TRBV28	TRBJ2-2	CASSQPGTRGGELFF	TGTGCCAGCAGTCAGCCCGGGACAAGGGGGGGGGAGCTGTTTTTT
NA	NA	TRBV30	TRBJ1-3	CAWGLNAGRVSGNTIYF	TGTGCCTGGGGCCTCAACGCCGGGCGCGTATCTGGAAACACCATATATTTT
NA	NA	TRBV11-2	TRBJ2-3	CASSPLEGVRLTDTQYF	TGTGCCAGCAGCCCCCTGGAGGGGGTTAGATTGACAGATACGCAGTATTTT
NA	NA	TRBV9	TRBJ2-1	CASSEDYAPWNEQFF	TGTGCCAGCAGCGAGGACTATGCCCCGTGGAATGAGCAGTTCTTC
NA	NA	TRBV5-1	TRBJ1-1	CASSLSAQNTEAFF	TGCGCCAGCAGCTTATCTGCGCAGAACACTGAAGCTTTCTTT
TRBD2	NA	TRBV28	TRBJ2-7	CASTPTGLAGLYEQYF	TGTGCCAGCACCCCCACCGGGCTAGCGGGCCTCTACGAGCAGTACTTC
NA	NA	TRBV2	TRBJ1-1	CASSQSRVNTEAFF	TGTGCCAGCAGCCAAAGCAGGGTGAACACTGAAGCTTTCTTT
TRBD2	once	TRBV2	TRBJ2-3	CASKRAGGPGDTQYF	TGTGCCAGCAAGAGAGCGGGGGGCCCGGGAGATACGCAGTATTTT
TRBD2	NA	TRBV27	TRBJ2-2	CASSLYVLARGTGELFF	TGTGCCAGCAGTTTATACGTACTAGCGAGAGGCACCGGGGAGCTGTTTTTT
NA	once	TRBV4-1	TRBJ1-6	CASSQGTDIIPPLHF	TGCGCCAGCAGCCAAGGGACCGACATTATCCCACCCCTCCACTTT
NA	NA	TRBV11-1	TRBJ2-1	CASSLGSTSLRRFF	TGTGCCAGCAGCTTAGGTTCGACTTCCCTCCGGCGGTTCTTC
TRBD2	NA	TRBV7-3	TRBJ2-2	CASSLKATSGYTGELFF	TGTGCCAGCAGCTTAAAGGCGACTAGCGGTTACACCGGGGAGCTGTTTTTT
TRBD1	once	TRBV11-2	TRBJ1-5	CASSDGTGGQPQHF	TGTGCCAGCAGCGACGGGACAGGGGGTCAGCCCCAGCATTTT
TRBD1	NA	TRBV7-8	TRBJ1-2	CASSTRTGTGYTF	TGTGCCAGCAGCACCCGGACAGGGACTGGCTACACCTTC
TRBD2	NA	TRBV12-5	TRBJ2-3	CASSRLAGADTQYF	TGTGCTAGTTCCAGACTAGCGGGAGCCGATACGCAGTATTTT
TRBD1	NA	TRBV6-1	TRBJ1-6	CASMIRDRNSPLHF	TGTGCCAGCATGATTAGGGACAGAAATTCACCCCTCCACTTT